This T cell receptor beta chain was recorded in a study of regulatory T cells in long-lasting Graves disease. Study-level information: Patients with new Graves' disease had used antithyroid drugs below 3 months.

Through Arm-PCR of CDR3 regions and iRepertoire HTBI primers, TCR beta libraries were built. Each CDR3 protein gets one entry after TCRdb re-called the multiplex PCR reads with MiXCR. The sample lists roughly 220,000 distinct CDR3 sequences; roughly 18% were seen once. Time point of the sample: newly diagnosed GD, antithyroid drugs for less than 3 months. TCR sequences were obtained from RNA taken from PBMCs. V dropped 8 bases and J dropped 7; count of bases not matched to a gene: 14. The germline V gene has CDR1 LNHNV and CDR2 YYDKDF (reference sequence). The CDR3 runs 15 residues. This chain connects TRBV15 to TRBJ1-5; 7 bases line up with TRBD1. The sequencing here drew on peripheral blood mononuclear cells (PBMCs), taken at new diagnosis, from a patient treated with antithyroid drugs. The sequence came from a female donor with Graves disease. The CDR3 protein is CATGPNRGLGQPQHF. CDR3 DNA: TGTGCCACCGGTCCTAACAGGGGACTTGGGCAGCCCCAGCATTTT.